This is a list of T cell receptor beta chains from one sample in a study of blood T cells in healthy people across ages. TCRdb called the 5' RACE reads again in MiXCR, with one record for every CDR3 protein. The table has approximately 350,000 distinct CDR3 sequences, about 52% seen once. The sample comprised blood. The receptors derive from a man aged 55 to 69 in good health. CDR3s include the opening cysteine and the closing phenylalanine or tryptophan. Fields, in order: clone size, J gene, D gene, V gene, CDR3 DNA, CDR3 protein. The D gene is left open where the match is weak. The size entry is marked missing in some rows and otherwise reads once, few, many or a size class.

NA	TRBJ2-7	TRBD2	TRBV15	TGTGCCACCAGCACCGACCGAGGCGGGAGACGGGGCGAGCAGTACTTC	CATSTDRGGRRGEQYF
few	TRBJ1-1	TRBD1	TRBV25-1	TGTGCCAGCAGTGGCCGGGACAGGGGACTTGAAGCTTTCTTT	CASSGRDRGLEAFF
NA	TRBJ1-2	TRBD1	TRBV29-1	TGCAGCGTCCTCTCGACAGGGGGCTTCTATGGCTACACCTTC	CSVLSTGGFYGYTF
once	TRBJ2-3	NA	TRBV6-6	TGTGCCAGCGGAGTCAGGGTTTTCCCTCCAGATACGCAGTATTTT	CASGVRVFPPDTQYF
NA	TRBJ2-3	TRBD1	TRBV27	TGTGCCAGCAGCCCAACCCAAATTCTGACAGGGGGCGCGCGGATTACTACTAGCACAGATACGCAGTATTTT	CASSPTQILTGGARITTSTDTQYF
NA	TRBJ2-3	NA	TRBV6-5	TGTGCCAGCACTAGGGACTTTCTAAGCACAGATACGCAGTATTTT	CASTRDFLSTDTQYF
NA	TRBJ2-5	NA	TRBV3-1	TGTGCCAGCAGCCCAAATAGCGAGACCCAGTACTTC	CASSPNSETQYF
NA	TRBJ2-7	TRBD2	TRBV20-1	TGCAGTGCTCGAACTAGCGGGGGGGCTCTTTACGAGCAGTACTTC	CSARTSGGALYEQYF
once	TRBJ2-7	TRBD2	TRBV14	TGTGCCAGCAGCAAGCGGGAGGTGGCCTACAATGAGCAGTACTTC	CASSKREVAYNEQYF
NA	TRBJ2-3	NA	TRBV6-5	TGTGCCAGCAGTTACTCGAAGGGTGCGGGCTCGATCACAGATACGCAGTATTTT	CASSYSKGAGSITDTQYF
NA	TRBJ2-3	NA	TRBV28	TGTGCCAGCAGTTTATTGATTTACCGCCATACGCAGTATTTT	CASSLLIYRHTQYF
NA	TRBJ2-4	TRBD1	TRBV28	TGTGCCAGCAGTTTAACAGGGGGCGAGGGGCAAAACATTCAGTACTTC	CASSLTGGEGQNIQYF
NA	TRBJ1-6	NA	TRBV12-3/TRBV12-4	TGTGCCAGCAGTTTCAAGGAGAGGAATTCACCCCCCCACTTT	CASSFKERNSPPHF
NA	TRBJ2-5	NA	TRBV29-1	TGCAGCGTTGGGGGCGAAGTATCCGCTGAGCAGTACTTC	CSVGGEVSAEQYF
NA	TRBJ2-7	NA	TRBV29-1	TGCAGCGTTGGGGGGCTGGGGGATTACGAGCAGTACTTC	CSVGGLGDYEQYF
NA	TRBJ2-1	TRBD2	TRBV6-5	TGTGCCAGCAGTCGTCCTAGGACTAGCGACAGGGATGAGCAGTTCTTC	CASSRPRTSDRDEQFF
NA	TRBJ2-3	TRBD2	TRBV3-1	TGTGCCAGCAGCCAGAGTACCAGCGGGGGGATATCGCAGTATTTT	CASSQSTSGGISQYF
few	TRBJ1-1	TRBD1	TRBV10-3	TGTGCCATCAGACGACAGGGTTTGGAAACTGAAGCTTTCTTT	CAIRRQGLETEAFF
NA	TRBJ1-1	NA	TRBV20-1	TGCAGTGCTAGTCCCGACAGGCCCGAAGCTTTCTTT	CSASPDRPEAFF
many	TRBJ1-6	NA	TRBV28	TGTGCCACCGGTTCAGGGGATAGGAATTCACCCCTCCACTTT	CATGSGDRNSPLHF
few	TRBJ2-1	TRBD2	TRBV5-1	TGCGCCAGCAGCTTGTTTGCGGGAGGTGGTATCGATGAGCAGTTCTTC	CASSLFAGGGIDEQFF
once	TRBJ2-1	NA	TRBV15	TGTGCCACCAGCAGAGTTCTGGTGGGAGAATACAATGAGCAGTTCTTC	CATSRVLVGEYNEQFF
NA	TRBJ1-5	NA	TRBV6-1	TGTGCCAGCACCGACCTGATTTTGCAGCCCCAGCATTTT	CASTDLILQPQHF
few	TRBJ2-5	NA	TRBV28	TGTGCCAGCAGCCTCGGGTCGTCCCAGGAGACCCAGTACTTC	CASSLGSSQETQYF
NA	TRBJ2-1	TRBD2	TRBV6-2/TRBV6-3	TGTGCCAGCAAGTTTCGAGCGGGGGCCCACAATGAGCAGTTCTTC	CASKFRAGAHNEQFF
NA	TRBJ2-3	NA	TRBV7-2	TGTGCCAGCAGCTTAGGGGGACCCGCGGGAGATACGCAGTATTTT	CASSLGGPAGDTQYF
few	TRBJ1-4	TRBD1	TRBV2	TGTGCCAGCAGCGTTGGACAGGGGGGGGAAAAACTGTTTTTT	CASSVGQGGEKLFF
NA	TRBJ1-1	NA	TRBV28	TGTGCCAGCACAGCCTTGACACCGAACACTGAAGCTTTCTTT	CASTALTPNTEAFF
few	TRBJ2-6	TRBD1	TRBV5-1	TGCGCCAGCAGCGTACCCGGGACAGAACTAGACTCTGGGGCCAACGTCCTGACTTTC	CASSVPGTELDSGANVLTF
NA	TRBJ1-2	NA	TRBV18	TGTGCCAGCTCACGGCTCGCGGCAGCCCAACCTGGTGGGAACTATGGCTACACCTTC	CASSRLAAAQPGGNYGYTF
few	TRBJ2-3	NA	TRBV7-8	TGTGCCAGCAGCCCCCGGGGTAGCGGCACAGATACGCAGTATTTT	CASSPRGSGTDTQYF
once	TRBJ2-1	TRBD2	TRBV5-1	TGCGCCAGCAGCATCCCGGGGACTACCCTCAATGAGCAGTTCTTC	CASSIPGTTLNEQFF
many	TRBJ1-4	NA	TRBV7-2	TGTGCCAGCAGCTTAGCGCGTGCGGGGAAACTGTTTTTT	CASSLARAGKLFF
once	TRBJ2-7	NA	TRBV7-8	TGTGCCAGCAGCCCCCACCTTGGGGGGGGCGACGAGCAGTACTTC	CASSPHLGGGDEQYF
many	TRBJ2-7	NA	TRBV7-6	TGTGCCAGCAGCCTCAGTCGGGCGGACGAGCAGTACTTC	CASSLSRADEQYF
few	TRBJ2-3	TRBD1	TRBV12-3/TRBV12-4	TGTGCCAGCAGCAGGGACGGACAGGGAGCAGATACGCAGTATTTT	CASSRDGQGADTQYF
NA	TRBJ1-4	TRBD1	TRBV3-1	TGTGCCAGCAGAAGACAGGGGACTAATGAAAAACTGTTTTTT	CASRRQGTNEKLFF
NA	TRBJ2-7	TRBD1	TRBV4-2	TGTGCCAGCAGTCGTGACAGGGGGCCAACCTACGAGCAGTACTTC	CASSRDRGPTYEQYF
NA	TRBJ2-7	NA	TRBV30	TGTGCCTGGAGTGCGAACTACGAGCAGTACTTC	CAWSANYEQYF
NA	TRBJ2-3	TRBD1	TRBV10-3	TGTGCCATCAGTGGACAGGGAAGCACAGATACGCAGTATTTT	CAISGQGSTDTQYF
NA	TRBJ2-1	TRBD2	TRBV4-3	TGCGCCAGCAGCCAAACCTACGCCGGGACTAGCGCATACAATGAGCAGTTCTTC	CASSQTYAGTSAYNEQFF
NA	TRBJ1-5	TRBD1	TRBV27	TGTGCCAGCAGTTCGCGGGCAGGGGGCGTTCAGCCCCAGCATTTT	CASSSRAGGVQPQHF
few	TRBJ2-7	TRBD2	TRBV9	TGTGCCAGCAGCGTAGGGGGGGGAATAGGGGATTACGAGCAGTACTTC	CASSVGGGIGDYEQYF
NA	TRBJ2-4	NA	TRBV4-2	TGTGCCAGCAGCCAAGATGGCCTCCTACGGATTCAGTACTTC	CASSQDGLLRIQYF
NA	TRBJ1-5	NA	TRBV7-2	TGTGCCAGCAGCTTAGCGAAAGGGATTAGCAATCAGCCCCAGCATTTT	CASSLAKGISNQPQHF
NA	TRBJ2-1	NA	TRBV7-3	TGTGCCAGCAGCCCGGCTAGCGTCAATGAGCAGTTCTTC	CASSPASVNEQFF
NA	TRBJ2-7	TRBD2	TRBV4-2	TGTGCCAGCAGCCAAGGAGGACTAGCTGGGGAGACCAAGTACTTC	CASSQGGLAGETKYF
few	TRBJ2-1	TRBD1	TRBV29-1	TGCAGCGTTGGGGGGTTTCCGGGACAGGGAAATGAGCAGTTCTTC	CSVGGFPGQGNEQFF
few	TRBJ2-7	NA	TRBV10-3	TGTGCCATCAGTGAGGACAGGCGCTCCTACGAGCAGTACTTC	CAISEDRRSYEQYF
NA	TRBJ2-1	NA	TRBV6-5	TGTGCCAGCAGTTACGGGGGGGGGCGTTTTGAGCAGTTCTTC	CASSYGGGRFEQFF
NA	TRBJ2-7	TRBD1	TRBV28	TGTGCCAGCAGGATGACAGGGGGCAGGTACGAGCAGTACTTC	CASRMTGGRYEQYF
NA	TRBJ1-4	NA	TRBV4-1	TGCGCCAGCAGCCTGGTACAGGGTGACTCCGAAAAACTGTTTTTT	CASSLVQGDSEKLFF
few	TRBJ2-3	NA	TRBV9	TGTGCCAGCAGCGCACGTAGTCCACTCACAGATACGCAGTATTTT	CASSARSPLTDTQYF